This is a list of T cell receptor beta chains from one sample in a study of T cell responses to AZD1222 COVID-19 vaccine. The protocol was immunoSEQ multiplex PCR, while the TCRdb copy is restricted to in-frame clones and leaves out a portion. The repertoire holds roughly 140,000 clones, with approximately 86% as singletons. This sample comprised peripheral blood, obtained on day 0 of AZD1222 vaccination. The receptors here all came from an adult in good health. Both conserved end residues are part of each CDR3. A D gene is named only where the DNA matches it firmly. Size values are once, few and many counts, or a class for expanded clones, and some rows have none.

size	D	V	J	CDR3	DNA
few	-	TRBV7-2	TRBJ2-7	CATAPGSYLSYEQYF	TGTGCCACCGCTCCGGGCAGTTACCTCTCCTACGAGCAGTACTTC
-	-	TRBV11-2	TRBJ1-2	CASSGSGTTLDLNGYTF	TGTGCCAGCAGCGGTTCCGGGACAACCCTTGATTTGAATGGCTACACCTTC
once	-	TRBV7-2	TRBJ2-7	CASSSLPSANLYEQYF	TGTGCCAGCAGCTCGCTACCAAGCGCCAACCTCTACGAGCAGTACTTC
-	-	TRBV20-1	TRBJ2-5	CSASNGETQYF	TGCAGTGCTAGCAACGGGGAGACCCAGTACTTC
-	TRBD1	TRBV6-1	TRBJ1-6	CASSDYSGTGNSPLHF	TGTGCCAGCAGTGACTATTCCGGGACAGGGAATTCACCCCTCCACTTT
-	-	TRBV5-1	TRBJ1-4	CASSIRREEKLFF	TGCGCCAGCAGCATAAGGAGAGAAGAAAAACTGTTTTTT
-	TRBD1	TRBV6-6	TRBJ2-3	CASSRIPGQSTDTQYF	TGTGCCAGCAGTCGAATCCCGGGACAGAGCACAGATACGCAGTATTTT
-	-	TRBV27	TRBJ2-7	CARKLPSDCYEQYF	TGTGCCAGAAAACTTCCTAGCGACTGCTACGAGCAGTACTTC
once	-	TRBV29-1	TRBJ2-1	CSAGEYNEQFF	TGCAGCGCCGGGGAATACAATGAGCAGTTCTTC
-	-	TRBV13	TRBJ2-7	CASSSSLGEQYF	TGTGCCAGCAGCTCCTCCCTGGGGGAGCAGTACTTC
-	-	TRBV9	TRBJ1-1	CASSGFDGNTEAFF	TGTGCCAGCAGCGGATTTGACGGGAACACTGAAGCTTTCTTT
-	TRBD2	TRBV7-2	TRBJ2-7	CASSPTGLYSGEQYF	TGTGCCAGCAGCCCGACGGGACTATACAGCGGCGAGCAGTACTTC
-	TRBD2	TRBV9	TRBJ2-1	CASSVSTGRANEQFF	TGTGCCAGCAGCGTATCGACCGGGAGGGCCAATGAGCAGTTCTTC
-	TRBD1	TRBV2	TRBJ2-2	CASSITGVSGELFF	TGTGCCAGCAGTATTACAGGGGTTTCCGGGGAGCTGTTTTTT
-	-	TRBV5-4	TRBJ1-5	CASSLDRDKGQPQHF	TGTGCCAGCAGCTTGGACAGGGATAAGGGGCAGCCCCAGCATTTT
-	-	TRBV7-2	TRBJ1-2	CASRPRTNYGYTF	TGTGCCAGCAGGCCTAGAACTAACTATGGCTACACCTTC
few	-	TRBV29-1	TRBJ1-2	CSVEWTNYGYTF	TGCAGCGTTGAGTGGACCAACTATGGCTACACCTTC
-	-	TRBV5-1	TRBJ2-1	CASSLAGGPGAGVRNEQFF	TGCGCCAGCAGCTTGGCCGGTGGGCCAGGGGCGGGAGTAAGAAATGAGCAGTTCTTC
-	-	TRBV9	TRBJ2-1	CASSVDPSVYNEQFF	TGTGCCAGCAGCGTAGATCCTAGCGTCTACAATGAGCAGTTCTTC
-	-	TRBV5-4	TRBJ1-2	CASSLGPKRPGDGYTF	TGTGCCAGCAGCTTGGGCCCAAAAAGGCCAGGGGATGGCTACACCTTC
-	-	TRBV5-1	TRBJ2-6	CASTGRNSGANVLTF	TGCGCCAGCACAGGGCGGAACTCTGGGGCCAACGTCCTGACTTTC
-	-	TRBV2	TRBJ1-1	CASSVGENTEAFF	TGTGCCAGCAGTGTGGGGGAGAACACTGAAGCTTTCTTT
-	-	TRBV5-4	TRBJ2-7	CASSPVGSHYEQYF	TGTGCCAGCAGCCCGGTCGGGAGCCACTACGAGCAGTACTTC
-	TRBD2	TRBV4-3	TRBJ2-1	CASSQELASGRVEQFF	TGCGCCAGCAGCCAAGAATTGGCTAGCGGGAGAGTTGAGCAGTTCTTC
-	TRBD1	TRBV5-1	TRBJ1-4	CASRRGQELEKLFF	TGCGCCAGCAGGAGGGGACAGGAGCTTGAAAAACTGTTTTTT
-	-	TRBV2	TRBJ1-6	CASTKGEFSPLHF	TGTGCCAGCACGAAGGGGGAGTTTTCACCCCTCCACTTT
-	TRBD1	TRBV14	TRBJ2-2	CASSHHLGQGDTGELFF	TGTGCCAGCAGTCACCACCTGGGACAGGGTGACACCGGGGAGCTGTTTTTT
-	-	TRBV19	TRBJ2-1	CASRESSYNEQFF	TGTGCCAGTAGGGAGAGCTCCTACAATGAGCAGTTCTTC
-	-	TRBV29-1	TRBJ1-3	CSVRQLAGNTIYF	TGCAGCGTGAGACAGCTGGCTGGAAACACCATATATTTT
-	-	TRBV18	TRBJ2-1	CASSGLVVPQSEQFF	TGTGCCAGCTCAGGCTTGGTAGTCCCGCAGTCCGAGCAGTTCTTC
once	TRBD2	TRBV19	TRBJ2-5	CASTPAGGRETQYF	TGTGCCAGTACACCCGCGGGAGGGAGAGAGACCCAGTACTTC
-	-	TRBV6-5	TRBJ1-5	CASSYSGSNQPQHF	TGTGCCAGCAGTTACTCGGGCAGCAATCAGCCCCAGCATTTT
-	-	TRBV19	TRBJ1-2	CASSLDGLPTF	TGTGCCAGTAGTCTAGACGGACTGCCCACCTTC
-	-	TRBV29-1	TRBJ1-1	CSAARDRGVTEAFF	TGCAGCGCTGCCCGGGACCGAGGGGTAACTGAAGCTTTCTTT
-	-	TRBV3-1/TRBV3-2	TRBJ1-2	CASSQVRSDRVIRNGYTF	TGTGCCAGCAGCCAGGTGCGTTCGGACAGAGTTATTAGAAATGGCTACACCTTC
once	TRBD2	TRBV5-1	TRBJ2-3	CASSPGLEADTQYF	TGCGCCAGCAGCCCAGGACTAGAGGCAGATACGCAGTATTTT
-	-	TRBV3-1/TRBV3-2	TRBJ2-2	CASSPNQGGGELFF	TGTGCCAGCAGCCCTAACCAGGGAGGCGGGGAGCTGTTTTTT
once	-	TRBV18	TRBJ1-1	CASSQRQNTEAFF	TGTGCCAGCTCACAACGCCAGAACACTGAAGCTTTCTTT
-	-	TRBV25-1	TRBJ1-2	CASSELNGYTF	TGTGCCAGCAGTGAATTGAATGGCTACACCTTC
once	-	TRBV20-1	TRBJ1-1	CSASSAGGGSTEAFF	TGCAGTGCTAGTTCGGCAGGAGGGGGAAGCACTGAAGCTTTCTTT
-	TRBD2	TRBV4-3	TRBJ2-5	CASSQDKAGGPGETQYF	TGCGCCAGCAGCCAAGATAAGGCGGGAGGGCCGGGTGAGACCCAGTACTTC
few	TRBD2	TRBV7-6	TRBJ2-2	CASSPTSGRAGELFF	TGTGCCAGCAGTCCGACTAGCGGGAGGGCCGGGGAGCTGTTTTTT
-	TRBD1	TRBV15	TRBJ1-2	CATSRTGYGYTF	TGTGCCACCAGCAGGACAGGGTATGGCTACACCTTC
-	-	TRBV21-1	TRBJ1-4	CASSSQGKKRGLTNEKLFF	TGTGCCAGCAGCTCCCAGGGAAAAAAACGGGGATTGACTAATGAAAAACTGTTTTTT
once	-	TRBV6-2/TRBV6-3	TRBJ2-5	CASSLAVIQETQYF	TGTGCCAGCAGTTTAGCGGTGATACAAGAGACCCAGTACTTC
-	-	TRBV9	TRBJ1-1	CASSVVSF	TGTGCCAGCAGTGTGGTGAGCTTT